This T cell receptor beta chain is drawn from a study of OX40 agonist ivuxolimab in advanced cancers. For the study in its entirety: Ivuxolimab was a fully human IgG2 agonistic monoclonal antibody targeting the costimulatory receptor OX40 (CD134). Of the approximately 50 dose-escalation patients, hepatocellular carcinoma was present in some 19, melanoma in roughly 15, renal cell carcinoma in 9 and head and neck cancer in 9. In the dose-escalation cohort, approximately 82% of patients were male, and the mean age was 60 years with a range of roughly 23 to 79. Intravenous ivuxolimab was administered to patients every 2 weeks at six dose levels: 0.01, 0.1, 0.3, 1.5, 3 and 10 mg/kg. Prior anti-PD-1, anti-PD-L1 or anti-CTLA-4 therapy was permitted, and checkpoint inhibitors had been received by around 39% of dose-escalation patients. Three dose-escalation patients achieved partial responses, one with hepatocellular carcinoma and two with cutaneous melanoma. The monotherapy dose-escalation portion (N = 52 patients) of the phase I ivuxolimab trial is reported in the paper. The point of sequencing TCRbeta in the periphery was to test whether ivuxolimab changed TCR sequence diversity and drove clonal T-cell expansion.

V was cut back by 2 bases and J by 6 bases, leaving a gap of 13 bases between them. The CDR3 spans 14 residues, from the cysteine through the phenylalanine. Of the read, only the CDR3 DNA is kept; its 42 bases are in frame from base 1. Looking up the germline V gene yields CDR1 MDHEN and CDR2 SYDVKM. Genomic DNA was isolated from the sorted cells so that the TCRbeta CDR3 region could be sequenced. The immunoSEQ Assay was used for sequencing of TCRbeta CDR3 regions. The clones in this table, taken by TCRdb from immuneACCESS, are in-frame only. Not every clone is retained; where verified, under half of the shortfall comes from an unresolved V gene, and the cause of the rest is unknown. Recorded for this sample are about 61,000 clones; 83% of them occurred a single time. Together, the top ten hold about 3.2% of the sample. General conclusions and limits of the study: In partial responders in the 0.1-3.0 mg/kg groups, normalized peripheral clonal expansion was found to be among the lowest, especially among CD8+ T cells. Low levels of normalized T-cell clonal expansion were also seen in some nonresponding patients. The antigen specificity of the clonally expanded peripheral T cells was not determined. At doses of 0.1 to 3.0 mg/kg, clonal expansion of both CD4+ and CD8+ blood T cells was observed from baseline to week 6. After ivuxolimab, expanded clones were on average more numerous among CD8+ T cells than among CD4+ T cells.

Concerning this clone: Its antigen remains undetermined. Qualities for individual bases were not recorded, and no much larger clone is one base off.

The trial excluded patients who had a history of autoimmune disease or who were on systemic immunosuppression. In every dose cohort, peripheral blood was drawn for TCR sequencing at baseline, cycle 4 day 1, and cycle 7 day 1. Samples came from an open-label, multicenter, first-in-human phase I dose-escalation trial of ivuxolimab. The trial enrolled adults with locally advanced or metastatic head and neck squamous cell, hepatocellular, melanoma or renal cell carcinoma. Before TCR sequencing, CD4+ and CD8+ T cells were separately sorted from peripheral blood. The sequence derives from an adult with an advanced solid tumor such as melanoma, head and neck, liver or kidney cancer. This sequence uses TRBV28 and TRBJ2-5, with the D call tentatively TRBD1 or TRBD2, each fitting 6 bases. The sequences come from CD4+ or CD8+ T cells sorted from blood, collected in a trial of the OX40 agonist ivuxolimab. The bases read TGTGCCAGCAGTTTAAGGTTCGGGGGCAAGACCCAGTACTTC. This sequence encodes CASSLRFGGKTQYF.